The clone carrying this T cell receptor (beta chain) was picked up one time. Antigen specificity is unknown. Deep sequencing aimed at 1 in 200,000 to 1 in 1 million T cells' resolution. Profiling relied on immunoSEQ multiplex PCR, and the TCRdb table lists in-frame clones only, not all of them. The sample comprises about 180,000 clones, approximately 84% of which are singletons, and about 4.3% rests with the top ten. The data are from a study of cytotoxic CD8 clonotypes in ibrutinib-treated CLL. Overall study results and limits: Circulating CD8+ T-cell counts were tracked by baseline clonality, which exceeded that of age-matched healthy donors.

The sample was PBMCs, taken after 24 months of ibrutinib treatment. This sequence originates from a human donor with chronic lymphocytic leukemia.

The CDR3 loop reads CATSRVLEGNYGYTF. The CDR3 bases are TGTGCCACCAGCAGAGTTTTGGAGGGGAACTATGGCTACACCTTC. The chain couples TRBV15 to TRBJ1-2, with a possible D match to TRBD1 (5 bases). Germline assignment: CDR1 LNHNV and CDR2 YYDKDF (reference sequence). The V gene lost 1 base and the J gene lost 2 bases, with 11 bases spanning the gap. The CDR3 contains 15 residues.